This T cell receptor (beta chain) came from a study of T cell changes during pregnancy in multiple sclerosis. Sequencing used immunoSEQ multiplex PCR; TCRdb keeps in-frame clones, though not all of them. The top ten clones hold approximately 1% of a sample with 60,000 or so clones, approximately 90% of them seen once. The sequence was obtained from a female donor in good health, enrolled as a control in a pregnancy study. Material: peripheral blood, obtained in the first trimester of pregnancy.

This CDR3 reads CASSLRDSNYGYTF. The CDR3 DNA follows: TGTGCCAGCAGCCTCCGGGACAGCAACTATGGCTACACCTTC. The chain is built from TRBV7-2 and TRBJ1-2, with TRBD1 matching over 7 bases. Looked up from germline, CDR1 is SGHTA and CDR2 is FQGNSA. V gave up 5 bases and J gave up 2 bases; unmatched junction bases: 5. The CDR3 runs to 14 residues.